These T cell receptor beta chains were read from a single sample in a study of cytotoxic CD8 clonotypes in ibrutinib-treated CLL. Assay used: immunoSEQ multiplex PCR; TCRdb lists only in-frame clones, some missing. The profile shows about 270,000 clones, approximately 76% of them singletons. Sample: PBMCs, taken at disease progression, from a patient treated with ibrutinib. These receptors were collected from a human donor with chronic lymphocytic leukemia. Each CDR3 is given with its conserved first and last residue. A D gene is named only where the DNA matches it firmly. Clone size, where shown, is once, few, many, or a class for clones that have expanded.

>TRBV7-3|.|TRBJ2-3|TRBD2
CASSPGLGADTQYF
TGTGCCAGCAGCCCCGGACTAGGCGCAGATACGCAGTATTTT
>TRBV7-9|once|TRBJ2-1|TRBD2
CASSFLAGVYNEQFF
TGTGCCAGCAGCTTTCTAGCGGGAGTCTACAATGAGCAGTTCTTC
>TRBV28|.|TRBJ2-7|.
CASMILGTYEQYF
TGTGCCAGCATGATCCTGGGCACCTACGAGCAGTACTTC
>TRBV9|.|TRBJ1-2|.
CASSVAQWEHGYGYTF
TGTGCCAGCAGCGTAGCCCAGTGGGAACACGGCTATGGCTACACCTTC
>TRBV15|once|TRBJ1-4|.
CATSLTGEKLFF
TGTGCCACCAGCCTTACCGGTGAAAAACTGTTTTTT
>TRBV29-1|few|TRBJ1-6|TRBD1
CSVGQGLPLHF
TGCAGCGTTGGACAGGGGTTACCCCTCCACTTT
>TRBV5-1|.|TRBJ2-7|.
CASSLSFGSFYEQYF
TGCGCCAGCAGCTTGTCCTTCGGGTCATTCTACGAGCAGTACTTC
>TRBV27|once|TRBJ2-1|TRBD2
CASSPLTSGRPISYNEQFF
TGTGCCAGCAGTCCACTGACTAGCGGGAGGCCTATCTCCTACAATGAGCAGTTCTTC
>TRBV11-2|once|TRBJ1-1|.
CASSFSRGTEAFF
TGTGCCAGCAGCTTCTCCAGGGGCACTGAAGCTTTCTTT
>TRBV7-2|.|TRBJ2-7|TRBD2
CASSLGRGGEQYF
TGTGCCAGCAGCTTAGGACGGGGGGGCGAGCAGTACTTC
>TRBV20-1|few|TRBJ1-2|TRBD1
CSARSPGGPTF
TGCAGTGCTAGATCCCCAGGGGGCCCAACCTTC
>TRBV13|.|TRBJ1-1|.
CASTARGLAEAFF
TGTGCCAGCACCGCCAGGGGCTTAGCTGAAGCTTTCTTT
>TRBV20-1|.|TRBJ2-7|.
CSARDIFEQYF
TGCAGTGCTAGAGATATCTTCGAGCAGTACTTC
>TRBV7-6|.|TRBJ2-5|TRBD1
CASSQRGGQGLGTQYF
TGTGCCAGCAGCCAAAGGGGGGGACAGGGCTTAGGGACCCAGTACTTC
>TRBV9|.|TRBJ2-1|.
CASSVGTNEQFF
TGTGCCAGCAGCGTAGGAACAAATGAGCAGTTCTTC
>TRBV7-2|.|TRBJ2-5|TRBD1
CASTAYRGQETQYF
TGTGCCAGCACAGCTTACAGGGGCCAAGAGACCCAGTACTTC
>TRBV29-1|.|TRBJ2-2|.
CSVEGVLGEPETGELFF
TGCAGCGTTGAAGGGGTACTGGGGGAGCCTGAAACCGGGGAGCTGTTTTTT
>TRBV5-4|.|TRBJ2-1|TRBD2
CASSFVSLAGGPQDEQFF
TGTGCCAGCAGTTTTGTTTCCCTAGCGGGAGGGCCTCAGGATGAGCAGTTCTTC
>TRBV9|few|TRBJ2-1|TRBD2
CASSLAGDNEQFF
TGTGCCAGCAGTCTAGCGGGAGACAATGAGCAGTTCTTC
>TRBV4-2|.|TRBJ2-7|.
CASSQDLRGEPYEQYF
TGTGCCAGCAGCCAAGATCTGAGGGGGGAACCCTACGAGCAGTACTTC
>TRBV15|.|TRBJ2-7|.
CATSRDLQRQYF
TGTGCCACCAGCAGAGATCTACAGCGTCAGTACTTC
>TRBV4-1|.|TRBJ2-3|TRBD2
CASSQGLAAVWGTQYF
TGCGCCAGCAGCCAAGGACTAGCCGCCGTGTGGGGTACGCAGTATTTT
>TRBV6-1|once|TRBJ2-7|.
CASSEQGHGGNYEQYF
TGTGCCAGCAGTGAACAGGGGCACGGGGGGAATTACGAGCAGTACTTC
>TRBV9|.|TRBJ1-2|.
CASSVGQGGWGGYTF
TGTGCCAGCAGCGTAGGTCAGGGCGGCTGGGGTGGCTACACCTTC
>TRBV25-1|once|TRBJ2-3|.
CASSFAGGTDTQYF
TGTGCCAGCAGTTTTGCTGGGGGCACAGATACGCAGTATTTT
>TRBV28|.|TRBJ2-6|.
CASSAASGANVLTF
TGTGCCAGCTCGGCAGCCTCTGGGGCCAACGTCCTGACTTTC
>TRBV18|few|TRBJ2-2|.
CASTRNPNTGELFF
TGTGCCAGCACACGGAATCCAAACACCGGGGAGCTGTTTTTT